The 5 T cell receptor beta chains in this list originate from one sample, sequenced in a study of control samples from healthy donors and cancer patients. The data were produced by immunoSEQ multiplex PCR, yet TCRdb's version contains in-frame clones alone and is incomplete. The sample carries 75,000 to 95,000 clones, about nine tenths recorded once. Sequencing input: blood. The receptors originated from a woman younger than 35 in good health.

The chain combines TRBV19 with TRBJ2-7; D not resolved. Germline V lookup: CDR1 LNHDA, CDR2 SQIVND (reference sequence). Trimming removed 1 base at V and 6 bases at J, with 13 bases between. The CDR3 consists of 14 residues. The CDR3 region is CASSIGVLPREQYF. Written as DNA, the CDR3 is TGTGCCAGTAGTATAGGCGTTCTCCCCCGCGAGCAGTACTTC.

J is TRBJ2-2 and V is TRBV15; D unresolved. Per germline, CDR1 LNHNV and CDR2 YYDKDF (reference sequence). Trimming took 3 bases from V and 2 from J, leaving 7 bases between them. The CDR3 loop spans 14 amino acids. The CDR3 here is CATSRDHNTGELFF. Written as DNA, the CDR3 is TGTGCCACCAGCAGGGACCACAACACCGGGGAGCTGTTTTTT.

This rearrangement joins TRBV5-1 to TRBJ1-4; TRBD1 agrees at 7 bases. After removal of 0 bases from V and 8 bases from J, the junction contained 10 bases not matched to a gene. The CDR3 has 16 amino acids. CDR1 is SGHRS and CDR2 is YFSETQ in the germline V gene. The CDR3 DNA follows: TGCGCCAGCAGCTTGGGGGCCGCAGGGGGGGCGGAAAAACTGTTTTTT. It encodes CASSLGAAGGAEKLFF.

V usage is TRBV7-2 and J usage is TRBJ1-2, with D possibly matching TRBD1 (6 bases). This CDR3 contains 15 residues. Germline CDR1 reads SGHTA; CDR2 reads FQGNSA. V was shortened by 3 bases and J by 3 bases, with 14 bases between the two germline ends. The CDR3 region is CASSFYGGGDYGYTF. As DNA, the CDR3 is TGTGCCAGCAGCTTTTATGGAGGGGGAGACTATGGCTACACCTTC.

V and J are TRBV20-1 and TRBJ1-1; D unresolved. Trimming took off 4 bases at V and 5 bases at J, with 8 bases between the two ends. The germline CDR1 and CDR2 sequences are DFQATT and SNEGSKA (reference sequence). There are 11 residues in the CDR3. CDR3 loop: CSAMGLTEAFF. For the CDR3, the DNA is TGCAGTGCTATGGGGTTGACTGAAGCTTTCTTT.